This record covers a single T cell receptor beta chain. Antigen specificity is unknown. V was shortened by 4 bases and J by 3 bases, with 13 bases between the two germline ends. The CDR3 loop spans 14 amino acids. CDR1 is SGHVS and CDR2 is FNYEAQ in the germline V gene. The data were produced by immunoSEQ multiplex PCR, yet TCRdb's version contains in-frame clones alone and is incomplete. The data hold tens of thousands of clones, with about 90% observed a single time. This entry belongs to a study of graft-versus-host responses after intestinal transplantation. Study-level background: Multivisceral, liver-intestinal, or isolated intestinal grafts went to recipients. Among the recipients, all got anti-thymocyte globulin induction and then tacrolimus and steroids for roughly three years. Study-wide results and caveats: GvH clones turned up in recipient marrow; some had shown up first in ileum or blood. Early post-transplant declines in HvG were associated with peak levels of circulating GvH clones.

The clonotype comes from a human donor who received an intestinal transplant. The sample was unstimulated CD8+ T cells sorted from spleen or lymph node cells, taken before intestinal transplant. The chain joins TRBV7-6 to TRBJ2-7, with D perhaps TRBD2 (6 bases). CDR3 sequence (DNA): TGTGCCAGCAGCTCCGGGACTGGAGACTACGAGCAGTACTTC. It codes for CASSSGTGDYEQYF.